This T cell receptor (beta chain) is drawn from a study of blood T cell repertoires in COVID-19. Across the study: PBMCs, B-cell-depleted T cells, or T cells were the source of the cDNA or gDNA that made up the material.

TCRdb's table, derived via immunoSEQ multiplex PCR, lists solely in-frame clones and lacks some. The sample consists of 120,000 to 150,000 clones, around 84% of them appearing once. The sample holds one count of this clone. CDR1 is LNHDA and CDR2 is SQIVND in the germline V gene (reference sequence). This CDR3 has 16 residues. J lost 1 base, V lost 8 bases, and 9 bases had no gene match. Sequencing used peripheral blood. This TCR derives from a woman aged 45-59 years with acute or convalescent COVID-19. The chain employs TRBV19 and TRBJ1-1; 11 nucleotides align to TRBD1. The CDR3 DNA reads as TGTGCCAGTGCCCGGACAGGGGGCGAGGGGAACACTGAAGCTTTCTTT. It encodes CASARTGGEGNTEAFF.